This TCR beta chain was identified during a study of blood T cell repertoires in COVID-19. Study summary: COVID-19 samples, acute and convalescent, were from the United States, Italy and Spain.

The CDR3 spans 15 residues. The V gene's germline CDR1 is MNHEY and CDR2 SVGAGI. V lost 8 bases and J 5 bases, leaving 16 bases between the germline ends. The repertoire was sequenced with immunoSEQ multiplex PCR; TCRdb's copy has only in-frame clones and lacks some. The table has about 240,000 clones, around four fifths seen once. This sequence originates from a woman aged 55-70 years with active or convalescent COVID-19. The rearrangement links TRBV6-5 to TRBJ1-6; no firm D call. The material sequenced was peripheral blood. CDR3 coding DNA: TGTGCCAGCGGGCCGTCAGGAAAGGATAATTCACCCCTCCACTTT. Translated, it gives CASGPSGKDNSPLHF.